Listed below are T cell receptor beta chains from one sample, sequenced in a study of blood T cell repertoires in COVID-19. The table came from immunoSEQ multiplex PCR; TCRdb's copy has only in-frame clones and leaves some out. Among more than 90,000 clones listed, 82% were seen once. The sample consisted of peripheral blood. The receptor set was obtained from an older man with acute or convalescent COVID-19. CDR3s include the opening cysteine and the closing phenylalanine or tryptophan. D genes are given only for firm matches. Clone size is given for some rows only: seen once, a few or many times, or a class if the clone is expanded.

clone_size | j_call | v_call | d_call | cdr3_aa | cdr3_nt
. | TRBJ1-4 | TRBV14 | . | CASSPPGRNEKLFF | TGTGCCAGCAGCCCGCCCGGGAGGAATGAAAAACTGTTTTTT
. | TRBJ2-5 | TRBV19 | . | CASSIRETQYF | TGTGCCAGTAGTATACGAGAGACCCAGTACTTC
. | TRBJ2-2 | TRBV6-5 | TRBD2 | CASSRLAANTGELFF | TGTGCCAGCAGCCGACTAGCGGCGAACACCGGGGAGCTGTTTTTT
. | TRBJ2-5 | TRBV9 | TRBD2 | CASSQTLGRTSGDSGETQYF | TGTGCCAGCAGCCAAACCCTGGGAAGGACTAGCGGGGACTCGGGAGAGACCCAGTACTTC
. | TRBJ1-4 | TRBV6-4 | . | CASSAGNSEKLFF | TGTGCCAGTTCCGCTGGCAATTCTGAAAAACTGTTTTTT
. | TRBJ1-2 | TRBV5-1 | . | CASSFGDFLNYGYTF | TGCGCCAGCAGCTTTGGGGACTTTCTTAACTATGGCTACACCTTC
. | TRBJ1-1 | TRBV7-9 | . | CASSASGTRRTEAFF | TGTGCCAGCAGCGCCTCCGGGACACGAAGGACTGAAGCTTTCTTT
. | TRBJ2-7 | TRBV5-6 | TRBD1 | CASSSDRGAYEQYF | TGTGCCAGCAGCTCGGACAGGGGGGCCTACGAGCAGTACTTC
. | TRBJ1-3 | TRBV19 | TRBD1 | CATRQGGSGNTIYF | TGTGCCACCCGACAGGGCGGCTCTGGAAACACCATATATTTT
. | TRBJ2-1 | TRBV27 | TRBD2 | CASSPSGVPGNEQFF | TGTGCCAGCAGTCCGAGCGGGGTTCCGGGGAATGAGCAGTTCTTC
. | TRBJ2-2 | TRBV29-1 | TRBD1 | CSAWGDRGNTGELFF | TGCAGCGCCTGGGGGGACAGGGGGAACACCGGGGAGCTGTTTTTT
once | TRBJ2-5 | TRBV7-8 | . | CASSIAHQETQYF | TGTGCCAGCAGCATCGCGCACCAAGAGACCCAGTACTTC
. | TRBJ1-5 | TRBV5-1 | . | CASSLVTGSNQPQHF | TGCGCCAGCAGCTTGGTAACAGGGAGCAATCAGCCCCAGCATTTT
. | TRBJ1-4 | TRBV2 | . | CASRTTAATNEKLFF | TGTGCCAGCAGAACCACAGCAGCAACTAATGAAAAACTGTTTTTT
. | TRBJ1-4 | TRBV7-8 | . | CASSLVHGGGATNEKLFF | TGTGCCAGCAGCTTAGTTCATGGAGGAGGAGCAACTAATGAAAAACTGTTTTTT
. | TRBJ2-7 | TRBV29-1 | TRBD2 | CSATGLAGYEQYF | TGCAGCGCGACCGGACTAGCGGGCTACGAGCAGTACTTC
few | TRBJ1-6 | TRBV10-2 | . | CASSELTENSPLHF | TGCGCCAGCAGTGAGCTGACAGAGAATTCACCCCTCCACTTT
once | TRBJ2-7 | TRBV10-1 | . | CASSDGLTNNYEQYF | TGCGCCAGCAGTGATGGGCTAACAAATAATTACGAGCAGTACTTC
. | TRBJ2-1 | TRBV12-3/TRBV12-4 | . | CASITDNEQFF | TGTGCCAGCATCACTGACAATGAGCAGTTCTTC
. | TRBJ2-1 | TRBV25-1 | TRBD2 | CASSEPTGLAVNEQFF | TGTGCCAGCAGTGAACCCACGGGACTAGCCGTCAATGAGCAGTTCTTC
. | TRBJ1-2 | TRBV28 | . | CASTPGLYGYTF | TGTGCCAGCACGCCAGGGTTATATGGCTACACCTTC
. | TRBJ2-6 | TRBV2 | . | CASRYRGANVLTF | TGTGCCAGCAGATACAGGGGGGCCAACGTCCTGACTTTC
few | TRBJ1-4 | TRBV10-2 | . | CASSDKTAANEKLFF | TGCGCCAGCAGTGACAAGACTGCGGCTAATGAAAAACTGTTTTTT
. | TRBJ2-7 | TRBV6-5 | TRBD1 | CASSRDRVSSYEQYF | TGTGCCAGCAGCCGGGACAGGGTATCCTCCTACGAGCAGTACTTC
. | TRBJ2-5 | TRBV5-8 | . | CASSQSRGLAGETQYF | TGTGCCAGCAGCCAATCTCGGGGGTTAGCAGGAGAGACCCAGTACTTC
once | TRBJ1-5 | TRBV2 | TRBD1 | CASSEGTGPRNQPQHF | TGTGCCAGCAGTGAGGGGACAGGGCCCCGCAATCAGCCCCAGCATTTT
many | TRBJ2-3 | TRBV2 | . | CASTLRGATSTDTQYF | TGTGCCAGCACCCTCCGGGGAGCGACCAGCACAGATACGCAGTATTTT
. | TRBJ2-3 | TRBV6-1 | . | CASSEARGGFTDTQYF | TGTGCCAGCAGTGAAGCGAGGGGGGGTTTCACAGATACGCAGTATTTT
. | TRBJ1-3 | TRBV27 | . | CASSQIGVLAGNTIYF | TGTGCCAGCAGTCAAATAGGGGTGCTGGCTGGAAACACCATATATTTT
many | TRBJ2-2 | TRBV28 | TRBD2 | CASSLAGTNTGELFF | TGTGCCAGCAGTCTAGCGGGGACGAACACCGGGGAGCTGTTTTTT
. | TRBJ2-4 | TRBV4-2 | TRBD2 | CASSQLAGGPRENIQYF | TGTGCCAGCAGCCAGCTAGCGGGGGGGCCTCGGGAAAACATTCAGTACTTC